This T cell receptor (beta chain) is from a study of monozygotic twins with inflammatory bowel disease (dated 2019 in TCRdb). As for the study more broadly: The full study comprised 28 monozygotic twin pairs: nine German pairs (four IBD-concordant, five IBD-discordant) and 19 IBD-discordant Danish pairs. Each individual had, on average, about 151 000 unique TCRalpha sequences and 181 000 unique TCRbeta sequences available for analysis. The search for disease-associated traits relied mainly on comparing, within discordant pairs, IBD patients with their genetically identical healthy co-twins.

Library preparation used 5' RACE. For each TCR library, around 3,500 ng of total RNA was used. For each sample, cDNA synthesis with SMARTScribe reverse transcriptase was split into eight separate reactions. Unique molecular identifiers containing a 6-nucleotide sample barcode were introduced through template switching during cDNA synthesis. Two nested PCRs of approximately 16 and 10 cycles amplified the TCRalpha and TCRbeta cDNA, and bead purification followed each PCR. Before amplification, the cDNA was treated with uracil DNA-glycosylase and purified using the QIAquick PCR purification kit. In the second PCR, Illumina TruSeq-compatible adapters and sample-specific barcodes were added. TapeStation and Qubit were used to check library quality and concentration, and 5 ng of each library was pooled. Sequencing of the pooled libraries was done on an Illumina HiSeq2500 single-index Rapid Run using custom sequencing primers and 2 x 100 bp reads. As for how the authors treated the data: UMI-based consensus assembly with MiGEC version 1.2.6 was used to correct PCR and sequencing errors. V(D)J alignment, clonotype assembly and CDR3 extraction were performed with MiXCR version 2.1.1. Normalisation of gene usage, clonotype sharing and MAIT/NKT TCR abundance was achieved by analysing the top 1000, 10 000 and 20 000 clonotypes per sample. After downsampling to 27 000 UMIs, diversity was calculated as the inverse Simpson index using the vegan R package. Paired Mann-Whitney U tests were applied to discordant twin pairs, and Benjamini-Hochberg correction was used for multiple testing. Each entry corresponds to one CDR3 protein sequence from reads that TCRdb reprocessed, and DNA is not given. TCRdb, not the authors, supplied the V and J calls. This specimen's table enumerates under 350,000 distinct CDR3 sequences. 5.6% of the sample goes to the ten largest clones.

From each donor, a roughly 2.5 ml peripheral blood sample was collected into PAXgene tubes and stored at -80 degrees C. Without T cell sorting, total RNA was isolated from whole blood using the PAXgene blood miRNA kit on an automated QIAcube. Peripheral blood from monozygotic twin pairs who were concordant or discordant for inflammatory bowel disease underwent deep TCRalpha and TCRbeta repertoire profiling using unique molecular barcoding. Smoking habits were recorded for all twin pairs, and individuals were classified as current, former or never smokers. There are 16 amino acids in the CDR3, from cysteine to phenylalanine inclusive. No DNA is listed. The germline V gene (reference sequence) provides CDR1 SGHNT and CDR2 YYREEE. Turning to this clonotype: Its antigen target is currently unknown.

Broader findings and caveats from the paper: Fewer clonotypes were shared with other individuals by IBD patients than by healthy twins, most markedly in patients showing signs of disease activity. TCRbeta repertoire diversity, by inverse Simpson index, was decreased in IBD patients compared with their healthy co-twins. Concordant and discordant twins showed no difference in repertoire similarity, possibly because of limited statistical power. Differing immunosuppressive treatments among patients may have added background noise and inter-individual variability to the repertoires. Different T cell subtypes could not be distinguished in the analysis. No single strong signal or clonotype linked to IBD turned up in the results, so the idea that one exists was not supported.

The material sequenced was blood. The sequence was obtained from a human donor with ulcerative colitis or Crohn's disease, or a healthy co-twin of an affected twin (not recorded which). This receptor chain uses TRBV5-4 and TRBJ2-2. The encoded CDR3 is CASSRESRLNTGELFF.